Each of the 11 T cell receptor beta chains below was sequenced from the same sample in a study of breast tumors, draining lymph nodes, adjacent tissues. MiXCR was run by TCRdb on the multiplex PCR reads, yielding one entry per CDR3 protein. Of under 150,000 distinct CDR3 sequences listed, about 20% were seen once; the top ten hold more than 3%. Breast cancer patients provided tissue from their axillary draining lymph nodes. The sample was axillary lymph node tissue. The receptors derive from a female donor with breast cancer. Some clones in this sample may be carry-over from other donors' samples.

This clonotype has a count of ten or more. The chain combines TRBV5-4 with TRBJ2-7; D perhaps matches TRBD2 (7 bases). Germline assignment: CDR1 SGHNT and CDR2 YYREEE (reference sequence). The CDR3 has 17 amino acids. Trimming took off 2 bases at V and 3 bases at J, with 21 bases between the two ends. CDR3 sequence reads: CASSFGGLGAGDYEQYF. The CDR3 DNA sequence: TGTGCCAGCAGCTTCGGGGGCCTCGGGGCGGGAGACTACGAGCAGTACTTC. Using reference TRBV5-4 and TRBJ2-7 for the parts outside the CDR3, the full variable domain is ETGVTQSPTHLIKTRGQQVTLRCSSQSGHNTVSWYQQALGQGPQFIFQYYREEENGRGNFPPRFSGLQFPNYSSELNVNALELDDSALYLCASSFGGLGAGDYEQYFGPGTRLTVT.

This clonotype was recorded at least ten times. V usage is TRBV2 and J usage is TRBJ2-1; 9 bases line up with TRBD1. The V gene's germline CDR1 is SNHLY and CDR2 FYNNEI. The CDR3 runs 16 residues. The junction had 8 bases not matched to a gene; V was cut back by 6 bases and J by 2 bases. The CDR3 DNA follows: TGTGCCAGCAGCCCCCAGACAGGGGGTACCTACAATGAGCAGTTCTTC. It translates to CASSPQTGGTYNEQFF.

This clonotype was found many times. CDR3 residues: CASSYSAGDIQFF. The CDR3, as DNA: TGTGCCAGCAGTTACTCGGCGGGGGATATTCAGTTCTTC. The chain links TRBV6-5 to TRBJ2-1; TRBD2 agrees at 7 bases. Germline V gene data show CDR1 as MNHEY and CDR2 as SVGAGI. The CDR3 has 13 residues. Unmatched junction bases numbered 6, after V lost 0 bases and J lost 13 bases.

This clonotype was counted many times. This chain links TRBV24-1 with TRBJ2-5; TRBD2 might be the D (6 bases). CDR1 is KGHDR, CDR2 SFDVKD, per germline. V gave up 3 bases and J gave up 5 bases, with 18 bases separating them. This CDR3 has 16 residues. In DNA form, the CDR3 reads TGTGCCACCAGTGATCCAACTTTTGAGGAGGGGGAGACCCAGTACTTC. Translated, it gives CATSDPTFEEGETQYF.

This clonotype was seen at least ten times. The rearrangement joins TRBV5-1 to TRBJ2-1; 8 nucleotides agree with TRBD2. This CDR3 spans 14 amino acids. Per germline, CDR1 SGHRS and CDR2 YFSETQ. Germline trimming cut 0 bases from V and 8 bases from J; bases unmatched to any gene: 4. The CDR3 loop is CASSLGAGAYEQFF. Written as DNA, the CDR3 is TGCGCCAGCAGCTTGGGAGCGGGAGCCTATGAGCAGTTCTTC.

This clonotype came up many times. This sequence joins TRBV7-2 and TRBJ2-1; D unresolved. Per the germline V gene, CDR1 is SGHTA and CDR2 is FQGNSA. The CDR3 consists of 13 residues. Deletions cut 1 base from V and 6 bases from J, with 7 bases between. DNA for the CDR3: TGTGCCAGCAGCTTAGGACAAATCAATGAGCAGTTCTTC. Translated: CASSLGQINEQFF.

This clonotype came up many times. The J gene is TRBJ2-6, the V gene TRBV20-1; D may be TRBD1 (5 bases). The CDR3 extends over 15 amino acids. V lost 0 bases to trimming and J lost 3 bases, with 9 bases between them. Germline V CDR1 and CDR2: DFQATT, SNEGSKA (reference sequence). The DNA for the CDR3 is TGCAGTGCTAGAGATCTGGGGCTTGGGGCCAACGTCCTGACTTTC. It yields the protein CSARDLGLGANVLTF.

This clonotype occurred many times. The J gene is TRBJ2-7, the V gene TRBV18, with 9 bases aligning to TRBD1. CDR1 is KGHSH and CDR2 is LQKENI in the germline V gene. With 4 bases clipped from V and 5 bases from J, the junction kept 6 bases outside the gene matches. This CDR3 comprises 14 residues. CDR3 nucleotides: TGTGCCAGCTCACAAACCGGGACAGGGAACGAGCAGTACTTC. It encodes CASSQTGTGNEQYF.

This clonotype was detected only once. Since a much larger clone is just one base distant, this may be a read error. The rearrangement links TRBV4-1 to TRBJ2-7; TRBD2 might be the D (6 bases). The CDR3 runs to 13 residues. CDR1 and CDR2 (germline): MGHRA, YSYEKL. The CDR3 coding sequence is TGCGCCAGCAGCCAAGATAAGGACTACGAGCGGTACTTC. Translated, it gives CASSQDKDYERYF.

This clonotype has more than one count but fewer than ten. J is TRBJ1-5 and V is TRBV7-8; tentatively, D is TRBD1 (5 bases). The V and J ends lost 4 bases and 1 base respectively, with 8 bases between them. The V gene's germline CDR1 is SGHVS and CDR2 FQNEAQ. The CDR3 consists of 14 residues. The CDR3 region has the DNA TGTGCCAGCAGCTCCGGACACAGCAATCAGCCCCAGCATTTT. Protein: CASSSGHSNQPQHF.

In its sample, this clonotype was seen once. This chain connects TRBV10-3 to TRBJ1-2; the D gene is possibly TRBD1 (6 bases). V was cut by 0 bases and J by 7 bases, with 15 bases left in between. The CDR3 runs to 15 residues. Per the germline V gene, CDR1 is ENHRY and CDR2 is SYGVKD. CDR3 nucleotide sequence: TGTGCCATCAGTGAGTCCTCACCGGGACAAAGTGGCTACACCTTC. This sequence encodes CAISESSPGQSGYTF.